The present TCR beta chain was sequenced within a study of blood T cells in healthy people across ages. Study-wide context: Per two T cells, template switching captured roughly one barcoded beta molecule. Overall study results and limits: Investigators viewed diversity estimates from one million T cells as underestimates, the study reported. Diversity of TCR beta per million T cells declined in a roughly linear way with age.

This clonotype showed up just a few times. Antigen: not known. The length of the CDR3 is 13 residues. The ends were cut back, 10 bases at V and 2 bases at J, with 12 bases in the middle. Germline V gene sequence: CDR1 MNHEY, CDR2 SVGEGT. Sample-barcoded 5' priming and a J-beta primer mix drove a second PCR of about 6 to 11 cycles. TCRdb re-derived calls from the 5' RACE reads in MiXCR, one entry per CDR3 protein. The table has approximately 2,000,000 distinct CDR3 sequences, more than 35% seen once; the top ten hold 23%. Sequencing was performed on blood. The rearrangement joins TRBV6-2 or TRBV6-3 to TRBJ2-1, with D hard to call. The sequence derives from a human donor in good health. DNA for the CDR3: TGTGCCATCCAGGACCGGGCCTACAATGAGCAGTTCTTC. The encoded protein is CAIQDRAYNEQFF.